Presented here are 32 T cell receptor beta chains from one specimen sequenced in a study of T cell responses to AZD1222 COVID-19 vaccine. The assay was immunoSEQ multiplex PCR, and TCRdb's table has in-frame clones only and misses some. The sample consists of 170,000 or so clones, about nine tenths of them appearing once. The sample consisted of peripheral blood, taken on day 0 of AZD1222 vaccination. These receptors were obtained from an adult in good health.

The chain joins TRBV6-5 to TRBJ1-1, with 8 positions matching TRBD1. The trim removed 6 bases at V and 8 bases at J, leaving 11 bases unmatched. Germline CDR1 and CDR2: MNHEY and SVGAGI. This CDR3 has 14 residues. CDR3 sequence reads: CASRDTGGGSEAFF. DNA of the CDR3: TGTGCCAGCAGGGATACAGGGGGTGGGTCGGAAGCTTTCTTT.

This chain connects TRBV19 to TRBJ2-1, with 9 bases that match TRBD2. The germline V gene encodes CDR1 LNHDA and CDR2 SQIVND (reference sequence). CDR3 length: 15 amino acids. Germline trimming cut 1 base from V and 2 bases from J; bases unmatched to any gene: 0. CDR3 in DNA: TGTGCCAGTAGTATAGGCGGGGGGGCCTACAATGAGCAGTTCTTC. Protein: CASSIGGGAYNEQFF.

CDR3 nucleotide sequence: TGTGCCAGCAGCCATGCAAGCGGCACAGATACGCAGTATTTT. Its translation: CASSHASGTDTQYF. The chain is built from TRBV3-1 (or the pseudogene TRBV3-2) and TRBJ2-3; D uncertain. CDR1 and CDR2 (germline): LGHDT, YNNKEL (reference sequence). CDR3 length: 14 amino acids. V was pared by 3 bases and J by 1 base, with 8 bases between.

The CDR3: CASSLALRYHDGELFF. CDR3 in DNA: TGTGCCAGCAGCTTAGCTCTCCGCTACCATGACGGGGAGCTGTTTTTT. The V gene is TRBV7-6, the J gene TRBJ2-2; D unclear. The CDR3 consists of 16 residues. Looked up from germline, CDR1 is SGHVS and CDR2 is FNYEAQ. The ends were cut back, 0 bases at V and 7 bases at J, with 15 bases in the middle.

In this sample, this clone turned up once. This rearrangement joins TRBV2 to TRBJ2-4, with D perhaps assigned TRBD1 or TRBD2 (5 bases each). The CDR3 has 14 amino acids. V lost 4 bases to trimming and J lost 8 bases, with 15 bases between them. Germline CDR1 is SNHLY and CDR2 is FYNNEI. CDR3: CASSVEKLGDIQYF. The CDR3 nucleotides are TGTGCCAGCAGTGTAGAGAAACTAGGGGACATTCAGTACTTC.

V gene TRBV24-1 combines with J gene TRBJ2-7; 9 bases match TRBD1. Per the germline V gene, CDR1 is KGHDR and CDR2 is SFDVKD. V shed 3 bases, J shed 8 bases, and the junction held 7 bases outside the gene matches. This CDR3 region has 14 residues. CDR3 in amino acids: CATSDTRQGVKQYF. The CDR3 bases are TGTGCCACCAGTGATACCCGACAGGGGGTGAAGCAGTACTTC.

The rearrangement joins TRBV27 to TRBJ2-1; D could derive from TRBD1 or TRBD2 (5 bases each). The V and J ends lost 3 bases and 4 bases respectively, with 16 bases between them. The CDR3 spans 16 residues. CDR1 and CDR2 from the germline V gene are MNHEY and SMNVEV (reference sequence). The CDR3 loop reads CASSFPPGGGYNEQFF. The DNA of the CDR3 is TGTGCCAGCAGTTTCCCACCAGGTGGGGGTTACAATGAGCAGTTCTTC.

The chain employs TRBV5-1 and TRBJ1-2; a possible D gene is TRBD1 (5 bases). Germline values: CDR1 SGHRS, CDR2 YFSETQ. CDR3 length: 13 residues. The germline V and J ends were trimmed by 0 bases and 4 bases, with 7 bases remaining between them. The CDR3 spells CASSLGGPYGYTF. The CDR3 DNA is TGCGCCAGCAGCTTGGGGGGACCCTATGGCTACACCTTC. Full variable domain (outside the CDR3, taken from reference TRBV5-1 and TRBJ1-2): KAGVTQTPRYLIKTRGQQVTLSCSPISGHRSVSWYQQTPGQGLQFLFEYFSETQRNKGNFPGRFSGRQFSNSRSEMNVSTLELGDSALYLCASSLGGPYGYTFGSGTRLTVV.

The chain recombines TRBV25-1 with TRBJ1-6; D is perhaps TRBD1 (5 bases). In germline, CDR1 is MGHDK, CDR2 SYGVNS. V was pared by 8 bases and J by 7 bases, with 18 bases between. The CDR3 extends over 15 amino acids. The CDR3 spells CASQPVAGLNSPLHF. For the CDR3, the DNA is TGTGCCAGCCAACCGGTCGCAGGGTTGAATTCACCCCTCCACTTT.

This chain uses TRBV19 with TRBJ1-6; 8 bases map to TRBD1. This CDR3 has 15 amino acids. With V trimmed by 3 bases and J by 7 bases, 5 bases remained unmatched. Germline V gene sequence: CDR1 LNHDA, CDR2 SQIVND (reference sequence). Here the CDR3 reads CASSIPDRENSPLHF. For the CDR3, the DNA is TGTGCCAGTAGTATTCCGGACAGGGAGAATTCACCCCTCCACTTT.

The V call is TRBV5-6, the J call TRBJ1-4, with 9 bases matching TRBD1. V shed 2 bases and J 6 bases; nucleotides not matched to a gene: 8. There are 16 residues in the CDR3. CDR1 and CDR2 (germline): SGHDT, YYEEEE. DNA of the CDR3: TGTGCCAGCAGCTTAAAACCCGGGACAGGGTATGAAAAACTGTTTTTT. Its translation is CASSLKPGTGYEKLFF.

The rearrangement uses TRBV27 and TRBJ2-3, with TRBD2 matching over 8 bases. Trimming at V came to 6 bases and at J to 5 bases, leaving 10 bases not matched to a gene. The CDR3 has 15 residues. Germline V gene lookup returns CDR1 MNHEY and CDR2 SMNVEV (reference sequence). The CDR3 DNA is TGTGCCAGCAGACCCCTGGGAGCGGGGGTAGATACGCAGTATTTT. Translating gives CASRPLGAGVDTQYF.

The gene calls are TRBV3-1 (or the pseudogene TRBV3-2) and TRBJ1-2; D ambiguous. The CDR3 has 14 residues. Germline lookup yields CDR1 LGHDT and CDR2 YNNKEL (reference sequence). The V and J ends lost 2 bases and 4 bases respectively, with 11 bases between them. The CDR3 is CASSQQRQSYGYTF. In DNA, the CDR3 is TGTGCCAGCAGCCAACAGAGGCAGTCCTATGGCTACACCTTC.

J is TRBJ2-2 and V is TRBV28; D unclear. The CDR3 runs to 13 residues. The ends were cut back, 10 bases at V and 1 base at J, with 10 bases in the middle. Germline-derived CDR1 and CDR2 are MDHEN and SYDVKM. CDR3 in amino acids: CATLMENTGELFF. Written as DNA, the CDR3 is TGTGCCACCTTGATGGAGAACACCGGGGAGCTGTTTTTT. The variable domain in full, completed from reference TRBV28 and TRBJ2-2, reads DVKVTQSSRYLVKRTGEKVFLECVQDMDHENMFWYRQDPGLGLRLIYFSYDVKMKEKGDIPEGYSVSREKKERFSLILESASTNQTSMYLCATLMENTGELFFGEGSRLTVL.

The chain recombines TRBV1 with TRBJ2-1; TRBD1 is the table's D call and was not checked against the DNA. TRBV1 is listed as a pseudogene. The CDR3 consists of 16 residues. CDR3 DNA: TGCACCAGCAGCCCCCAGGGGTTGTGCTCCTACAATGAGCAGTTCTTC. Its translation: CTSSPQGLCSYNEQFF.

The chain carries TRBV6-5 and TRBJ1-1, with 7 bases fitting TRBD1. The CDR3 is 13 residues long. V gave up 4 bases and J gave up 7 bases; unmatched junction bases: 6. In germline, CDR1 is MNHEY, CDR2 SVGAGI. Here the CDR3 reads CASSSQGTFEAFF. The CDR3 bases are TGTGCCAGCAGTTCACAGGGGACTTTTGAAGCTTTCTTT.

V usage is TRBV7-2 and J usage is TRBJ2-3; weak D call: TRBD1 (6 bases). Trimming pared 1 base from V and 2 bases from J, leaving 10 bases between. The CDR3 spans 15 residues. Per the germline V gene, CDR1 is SGHTA and CDR2 is FQGNSA. The CDR3 loop is CASSLVGTNTDTQYF. The CDR3 DNA reads TGTGCCAGCAGCTTAGTAGGGACAAACACAGATACGCAGTATTTT.

This clone has more than one count but fewer than ten. The chain uses TRBV7-6 and TRBJ1-3, with D tentatively TRBD1 (6 bases). The CDR3 covers 15 residues. CDR1 is SGHVS and CDR2 is FNYEAQ in the germline V gene. V was shortened by 4 bases and J by 3 bases, with 13 bases between the two germline ends. The CDR3 region is CASSSGANGGNTIYF. The CDR3 DNA is TGTGCCAGCAGCTCAGGGGCCAATGGTGGAAACACCATATATTTT.

V and J are TRBV3-1 (or the pseudogene TRBV3-2) and TRBJ2-5, with TRBD2 identical over 8 bases. From germline, CDR1 is LGHDT and CDR2 YNNKEL (reference sequence). The ends lost 10 bases at V and 3 bases at J; junction bases unmatched: 10. The CDR3 spans 14 residues. The chain's CDR3 is CANIRSGGEETQYF. The CDR3 bases are TGTGCCAATATCCGGAGCGGGGGAGAAGAGACCCAGTACTTC.

The genes are TRBV9 and TRBJ1-1, with TRBD1 identical over 11 bases. The CDR3 totals 15 residues. The junction had 6 bases not matched to a gene; V was cut back by 4 bases and J by 4 bases. Germline-derived CDR1 and CDR2 are SGDLS and YYNGEE. Written as DNA, the CDR3 is TGTGCCAGCAGCACCGGGACAGGGGGTGGCACTGAAGCTTTCTTT. It specifies CASSTGTGGGTEAFF.

The sample holds one count of this clone. CDR3 protein: CASSSPSTGRGYTF. The DNA for the CDR3 is TGTGCCAGCAGTTCCCCATCGACAGGTCGAGGCTACACCTTC. This chain links TRBV27 with TRBJ1-2, with D tentatively TRBD1 (6 bases). V lost 4 bases to trimming and J lost 8 bases, with 17 bases between them. This CDR3 is 14 amino acids long. The V gene's germline CDR1 is MNHEY and CDR2 SMNVEV (reference sequence).

The chain recombines TRBV5-1 with TRBJ2-7, with D hard to call. This CDR3 is built from 11 residues. The V and J ends lost 0 bases and 3 bases respectively, with 1 base between them. Germline V gene sequence: CDR1 SGHRS, CDR2 YFSETQ. CDR3 amino acids: CASSLDYEQYF. For the CDR3, the DNA is TGCGCCAGCAGCTTGGACTACGAGCAGTACTTC. Full variable domain (rest looked up from reference TRBV5-1 and TRBJ2-7): KAGVTQTPRYLIKTRGQQVTLSCSPISGHRSVSWYQQTPGQGLQFLFEYFSETQRNKGNFPGRFSGRQFSNSRSEMNVSTLELGDSALYLCASSLDYEQYFGPGTRLTVT.

The chain uses TRBV19 and TRBJ1-2; TRBD1 aligns across 7 bases. CDR3 length: 13 residues. J lost 5 bases, V lost 4 bases, and 4 bases had no gene match. From germline, CDR1 is LNHDA and CDR2 SQIVND (reference sequence). The CDR3 DNA sequence: TGTGCCAGTAGTAGGGACAGCGTGTATGGCTACACCTTC. Translation: CASSRDSVYGYTF.

The V call is TRBV28, the J call TRBJ1-2; D is ambiguous. The germline V and J ends were trimmed by 2 bases and 4 bases, with 5 bases remaining between them. This CDR3 has 12 residues. The germline gives CDR1 MDHEN, CDR2 SYDVKM. CDR3: CASSLTLYGYTF. CDR3 nucleotides: TGTGCCAGCAGTTTAACCCTCTATGGCTACACCTTC.

The chain employs TRBV3-1 (or the pseudogene TRBV3-2) and TRBJ2-2; D gene ambiguous. CDR1 is LGHDT, CDR2 YNNKEL, per germline (reference sequence). CDR3 length: 14 residues. Trimming cost V 1 base and J 5 bases, with 8 bases left between them. This CDR3 is CASSQGSGTGELFF. Here the CDR3 DNA reads TGTGCCAGCAGCCAAGGTTCCGGAACCGGGGAGCTGTTTTTT.

The genes are TRBV18 and TRBJ1-4; no definite D call. Trimming left V 0 bases short and J 5 bases short, with 10 bases between. Per germline, CDR1 KGHSH and CDR2 LQKENI. The CDR3 is made up of 15 amino acids. CDR3 sequence: CASSPPTTRNEKLFF. In DNA form, the CDR3 reads TGTGCCAGCTCACCACCTACTACAAGAAATGAAAAACTGTTTTTT.

The chain links TRBV9 to TRBJ1-6, with D possibly being TRBD1 (5 bases). The germline gives CDR1 SGDLS, CDR2 YYNGEE. The CDR3 has 15 amino acids. Trimming took off 4 bases at V and 9 bases at J, with 17 bases between the two ends. The CDR3 DNA reads as TGTGCCAGCAGCACTAGCGGGGGGTTGGGTTCACCCCTCCACTTT. Its translation is CASSTSGGLGSPLHF.

This clone has a handful of counts. The chain is built from TRBV11-3 and TRBJ1-1, with TRBD1 as a possible D gene (6 bases). The V and J ends lost 2 bases and 6 bases respectively, with 10 bases between them. The CDR3 totals 13 residues. From germline, CDR1 is SGHNT and CDR2 YENEEA. CDR3 loop: CASSLQGTPEAFF. DNA for the CDR3: TGTGCCAGCAGCTTACAGGGGACGCCTGAAGCTTTCTTT.

The rearrangement uses TRBV7-3 and TRBJ1-2, with 8 bases fitting TRBD1. The CDR3 loop spans 16 amino acids. Germline loops: CDR1 SGHTA, CDR2 FQGTGA. Unmatched junction bases numbered 6, after V lost 2 bases and J lost 1 base. Here the CDR3 DNA reads TGTGCCAGCAGCTTAGGGGCAGGGGGCCTTAACTATGGCTACACCTTC. Amino acids: CASSLGAGGLNYGYTF.

This sequence joins TRBV2 and TRBJ2-4, with 7 bases identical to TRBD2. The CDR3 consists of 13 residues. Germline V gene lookup returns CDR1 SNHLY and CDR2 FYNNEI. The V gene end was trimmed by 5 bases and the J gene end by 5 bases; junction bases not matched to a gene: 3. The CDR3 coding sequence is TGTGCCAGCAGTCTGGGGAGGGAAAACATTCAGTACTTC. Residues: CASSLGRENIQYF.

In its sample, this clone was seen once. This sequence joins TRBV6-1 and TRBJ2-1; 8 nucleotides align to TRBD2. Germline V gives CDR1 MNHNS, CDR2 SASEGT. CDR3 length: 15 residues. V lost 3 bases, J lost 2 bases, and 3 bases stayed unmatched. CDR3 DNA: TGTGCCAGCAGTGATAGCGGGGTAACCTACAATGAGCAGTTCTTC. Protein: CASSDSGVTYNEQFF.

This clone was seen only a few times. Other DNA sequences in the sample encode the same CDR3. The J gene is TRBJ1-5, the V gene TRBV9; D not resolved. Germline V gene lookup returns CDR1 SGDLS and CDR2 YYNGEE. The CDR3 is made up of 14 amino acids. V lost 4 bases, J lost 0 bases, and 8 bases lay in between. The CDR3 DNA reads as TGTGCCAGCAGCCCCGGGGTTAGCAATCAGCCCCAGCATTTT. Translation: CASSPGVSNQPQHF.